This note documents a single T cell receptor beta chain sequence. The antigen remains unidentified. The germline V gene has CDR1 SGHRS and CDR2 YFSETQ. Trimming took off 7 bases at V and 2 bases at J, with 21 bases between the two ends. CDR3 length: 16 residues. Documented time point: persistent/refractory GD, antithyroid drugs over 5 years with positive TRAb. TCR sequences were obtained from RNA taken from PBMCs. The data stem from a study of regulatory T cells in long-lasting Graves disease. Construction of the TCR beta libraries employed iRepertoire HTBI primers in conjunction with Arm-PCR of CDR3 regions. From the multiplex PCR reads, TCRdb called clonotypes with MiXCR, one entry per CDR3 protein. In the table there are 500,000 to 800,000 distinct CDR3 sequences, roughly 30% of which are singletons. Study-wide findings and caveats: Persistent patients shared more public clonotypes (approximately 2,700) than newly diagnosed patients (approximately 960).

The input for sequencing was peripheral blood mononuclear cells (PBMCs), taken when the disease was refractory, from a patient treated with antithyroid drugs. The receptor's source is a female donor with Graves disease. This chain links TRBV5-1 with TRBJ1-2; weak D call: TRBD1 (6 bases). The CDR3 spells CASGDGQPLSNYGYTF. Here the CDR3 DNA reads TGCGCCAGCGGGGATGGACAGCCACTCTCGAACTATGGCTACACCTTC.